Listed below are T cell receptor beta chains from one sample, sequenced in a study of blood T cells in healthy people across ages. TCRdb processed the 5' RACE reads anew with MiXCR; each CDR3 protein has one entry. Seen here are about 1,800,000 distinct CDR3 sequences, approximately 28% observed once, and the top ten hold less than 9.5%. The sample taken for sequencing was blood. Source of these receptors: a woman aged 25 to 39 in good health. Each CDR3 is given with its conserved first and last residue. The D gene is left open where the match is weak. Clone size is not always given. Where it is, it says once, few, many or a class for expanded clones.

clone size | D gene | J gene | V gene | CDR3 DNA | CDR3 protein
few | - | TRBJ2-7 | TRBV5-1 | TGCGCCAGCAGCTTGGGTGGGGAGAGCTCCTACGAGCAGTACTTC | CASSLGGESSYEQYF
- | TRBD1 | TRBJ2-4 | TRBV6-1 | TGTGCCAGCAGTCCTCTAGGGACAGGGGGCGCATCCAAAAACATTCAGTACTTC | CASSPLGTGGASKNIQYF
few | TRBD2 | TRBJ2-3 | TRBV5-1 | TGCGCCAGCAGCTTGCGTAGCGGGGGAACCCGCACAGATACGCAGTATTTT | CASSLRSGGTRTDTQYF
few | - | TRBJ2-1 | TRBV7-2 | TGTGCCAGCAGCCAAACACGGGGCTCCTACAATGAGCAGTTCTTC | CASSQTRGSYNEQFF
few | - | TRBJ2-7 | TRBV28 | TGTGCCAGCAGGGTAGGACAGGGAGGGGCCGAGCAGTACTTC | CASRVGQGGAEQYF
many | - | TRBJ2-3 | TRBV20-1 | TGCAGTGCCGCTCGACTGCAGGGGAGGGATACGCAGTATTTT | CSAARLQGRDTQYF
- | TRBD2 | TRBJ2-5 | TRBV6-6 | TGTGCCAGCAGTTGGCAGCGGGAGCAGTACTTC | CASSWQREQYF
- | - | TRBJ2-3 | TRBV4-1 | TGCGCCAGCAGCCAAGCTTTTCGCGGTAGCACAGATACGCAGTATTTT | CASSQAFRGSTDTQYF
few | - | TRBJ2-1 | TRBV20-1 | TGCAGTGCTAGTTGGGGCAATGAGCAGTTCTTC | CSASWGNEQFF
many | TRBD2 | TRBJ2-1 | TRBV20-1 | TGCAGTGCTAGAGATGGCGGGAGGGCCTTGGATGAGCAGTTCTTC | CSARDGGRALDEQFF
few | - | TRBJ2-7 | TRBV7-8 | TGTGCCAGCAGCTTAGAGGGACACCTAACCTACGAGCAGTACTTC | CASSLEGHLTYEQYF
- | TRBD2 | TRBJ2-1 | TRBV2 | TGTGCCAGCAGCCTGGCTGGACTAGCATGGAATGAGCAGGTCTTC | CASSLAGLAWNEQVF
few | - | TRBJ2-2 | TRBV15 | TGTGCCACCAGCAGAGACCGGCTAGCTTTGAACACCGGGGAGCTGTTTTTT | CATSRDRLALNTGELFF
few | - | TRBJ1-4 | TRBV10-3 | TGTGCCATCAGGACAGCCCTAAATGAAAAACTGTTTTTT | CAIRTALNEKLFF
- | - | TRBJ2-1 | TRBV11-2 | TGTGCCAGCAATTTAACGGGCAATGAGCAGTTCTTC | CASNLTGNEQFF
few | TRBD2 | TRBJ2-1 | TRBV14 | TGTGCCAGCAGCCAGCCCGGACTAGCTCAGTTCTTC | CASSQPGLAQFF
few | - | TRBJ1-3 | TRBV4-1 | TGCGCCAGCAGTAGTCGGGATAAGGACACCATATATTTT | CASSSRDKDTIYF
few | - | TRBJ2-7 | TRBV6-6 | TGTGCCAGCAGCCCGACAGGAATTGAGAGCTCCTACGAGCAGTACTTC | CASSPTGIESSYEQYF
- | - | TRBJ2-3 | TRBV7-9 | TGTGCCAGCAGTTACACGAGCTCCGGGACGGACACAGATACGCAGTATTTT | CASSYTSSGTDTDTQYF
- | TRBD1 | TRBJ2-2 | TRBV6-5 | TGTGCCAGCAGCCGACAGGGGACCACCGGGGAGCTGTTTTTT | CASSRQGTTGELFF
- | - | TRBJ2-2 | TRBV7-9 | TGTGCCAGCAGTTCCGAGGGGTTGTTGTTGGGGGAGCTGTTTTTT | CASSSEGLLLGELFF
- | - | TRBJ2-7 | TRBV28 | TGTGCCAGCGGCCGCGAGCAGTACTTC | CASGREQYF
few | - | TRBJ2-1 | TRBV19 | TGTGCCAGTAGTATTTCTCTAGCCCCCAATGAGCAGTTCTTC | CASSISLAPNEQFF
- | - | TRBJ1-2 | TRBV6-5 | TGTGCCAGCAGTTCCAGCAGTAACTATGGCTACACCTTC | CASSSSSNYGYTF
many | - | TRBJ2-1 | TRBV7-9 | TGTGCCAGCAGCTTACCGGGTCCCTACAATGAGCAGTTCTTC | CASSLPGPYNEQFF
few | - | TRBJ2-6 | TRBV5-1 | TGCGCCAGCAGCTTGGTGGGCAGTACTGGGGCCAACGTCCTGACTTTC | CASSLVGSTGANVLTF
- | - | TRBJ1-5 | TRBV4-1 | TGCGCCAGCAGCCGGCCAGGGGTCAGGGGCGGGAATCAGCCCCAGCATTTT | CASSRPGVRGGNQPQHF
- | TRBD1 | TRBJ1-6 | TRBV5-1 | TGCGCCAGCAGCCCAGACGGGACAGGGATTAATTCACCCCTCCACTTT | CASSPDGTGINSPLHF
- | - | TRBJ2-5 | TRBV15 | TGTGCCACCAGCTCCATGTTTAGCGGAGAAGAGACCCAGTACTTC | CATSSMFSGEETQYF
- | - | TRBJ2-1 | TRBV4-3 | TGCGCCAGCAGCCAAGATCCAGGGGTCCTCTATGAGCAGTTCTTC | CASSQDPGVLYEQFF
- | - | TRBJ2-1 | TRBV10-3 | TGTGCCATCAGTACACCCCTATACAATGAGCAGTTCTTC | CAISTPLYNEQFF
few | TRBD1 | TRBJ2-7 | TRBV3-1 | TGTGCCAGCAGCCCGACAGGGGGGATCTACGAGCAGTACTTC | CASSPTGGIYEQYF
once | TRBD2 | TRBJ2-3 | TRBV20-1 | TGCAGTGCGCACCTAGCGGGGGGGCCGGATACGCAGTATTTT | CSAHLAGGPDTQYF
- | - | TRBJ1-2 | TRBV14 | TGTGCCAGCAGCCAAGAAAGGGCGGGCGGCTACACCTTC | CASSQERAGGYTF
few | - | TRBJ2-5 | TRBV2 | TGTGCCAGCATACAGGATACCGGGCAGACCCAGTACTTC | CASIQDTGQTQYF
- | - | TRBJ2-3 | TRBV6-4 | TGTGCCATCACGGGACGCTCCACAGATACGCAGTATTTT | CAITGRSTDTQYF
few | - | TRBJ2-1 | TRBV21-1 | TGTGCCAGCAACCAGCACAGGGATCGGGATAACAATGAGCAGTTCTTC | CASNQHRDRDNNEQFF